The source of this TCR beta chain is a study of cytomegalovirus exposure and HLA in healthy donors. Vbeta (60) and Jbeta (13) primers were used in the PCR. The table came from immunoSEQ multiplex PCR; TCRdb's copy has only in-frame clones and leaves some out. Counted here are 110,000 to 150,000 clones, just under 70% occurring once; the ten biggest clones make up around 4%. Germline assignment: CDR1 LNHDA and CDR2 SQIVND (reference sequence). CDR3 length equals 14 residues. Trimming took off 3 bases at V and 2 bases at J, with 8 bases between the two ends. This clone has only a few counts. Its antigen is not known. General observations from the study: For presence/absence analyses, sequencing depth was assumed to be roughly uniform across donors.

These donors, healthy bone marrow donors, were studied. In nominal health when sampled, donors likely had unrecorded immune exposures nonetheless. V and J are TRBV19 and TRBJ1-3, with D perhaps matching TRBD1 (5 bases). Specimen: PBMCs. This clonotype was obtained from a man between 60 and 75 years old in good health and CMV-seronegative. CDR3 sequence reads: CASSISGTGNTIYF. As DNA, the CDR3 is TGTGCCAGTAGTATCTCAGGGACTGGAAACACCATATATTTT.